The 18 T cell receptor beta chains below were found in one sample sequenced in a study of molecular identifiers for immune sequencing clone quantification. TCRdb reprocessed the PCR reads with MiXCR, giving one entry per CDR3 protein. The sample carries around 300,000 distinct CDR3 sequences, over 20% recorded once. Sequencing was performed on naive CD8+ T cells from blood, with Jurkat cell RNA spiked in. The subset was: FACS-sorted CD8+CD4-CCR7+CD45RA+ naive T cells. These receptors were taken from a human donor in good health. Some libraries in this study had Jurkat cell RNA spiked in.

About this clonotype itself: A clone one base away is much larger, so this may be a read error. V and J are TRBV6-5 and TRBJ2-3; TRBD2 aligns across 10 bases. Losses at the gene ends were 7 bases for V and 8 bases for J; bases not matched to a gene: 6. The CDR3 extends over 13 amino acids. Germline CDR1 MNHEY, CDR2 SVGAGI. CDR3 loop: CASTSGGSATQYF. The CDR3 region has the DNA TGTGCCAGCACTAGCGGGGGCTCAGCTACGCAGTATTTT.

Ten or more counts support this clonotype. This chain joins TRBV6-5 and TRBJ1-1; D call uncertain. The germline gives CDR1 MNHEY, CDR2 SVGAGI. CDR3 length: 14 residues. Trimming pared 6 bases from V and 1 base from J, leaving 12 bases between. This CDR3 reads CASSHQATNTEAFF. The CDR3, as DNA: TGTGCCAGCAGCCACCAGGCTACGAACACTGAAGCTTTCTTT.

In its sample, this clonotype was seen a few times. V gene TRBV27 combines with J gene TRBJ2-2, with 7 bases that match TRBD1. V shed 7 bases, J shed 6 bases, and the junction held 8 bases outside the gene matches. The CDR3 sequence is 14 residues long. The germline V gene has CDR1 MNHEY and CDR2 SMNVEV (reference sequence). The CDR3 loop is CASTRGGVSGELFF. Written as DNA, the CDR3 is TGTGCCAGCACCAGAGGGGGCGTATCCGGGGAGCTGTTTTTT.

V gene TRBV4-3 combines with J gene TRBJ2-2; no clear D gene. The CDR3 runs to 16 residues. V lost 0 bases and J lost 6, with 14 bases in between. The germline gives CDR1 LGHNA, CDR2 YSLEER. CDR3 loop: CASSQDRSDFPGELFF. The CDR3 DNA reads TGCGCCAGCAGCCAAGATAGATCAGACTTTCCCGGGGAGCTGTTTTTT.

Comments on this clonotype: This could be a read error, since a much larger clone is one nucleotide away. CDR3: CSADGVWADTQYF. In DNA, the CDR3 is TGCAGCGCTGACGGGGTTTGGGCAGATACGCAGTATTTT. The gene calls are TRBV29-1 and TRBJ2-3; a possible D gene is TRBD2 (5 bases). Germline CDR1 reads SQVTM; CDR2 reads ANQGSEA. This CDR3 contains 13 residues. Trimming shortened V by 7 bases and J by 4 bases, and 15 bases separated the two germline ends.

This clonotype has only a few counts. The chain joins TRBV12-3 or TRBV12-4 to TRBJ2-3; D unclear. This CDR3 spans 11 amino acids. Trimming removed 6 bases from V and 8 bases from J, with 9 bases in between. As DNA, the CDR3 is TGTGCCAGCAGCTGGCGAGGTACGCAGTATTTT. Residues: CASSWRGTQYF.

This clonotype was counted between two and nine times. The genes are TRBV7-9 and TRBJ2-7; D is possibly TRBD1 (5 bases). The germline V gene has CDR1 SEHNR and CDR2 FQNEAQ (reference sequence). The CDR3 length is 16 residues. The ends were cut back, 1 base at V and 2 bases at J, with 15 bases in the middle. The CDR3 DNA is TGTGCCAGCAGCTTAGATTCAGTTGGGGCCACCTACGAGCAGTACTTC. Translation gives CASSLDSVGATYEQYF.

This clonotype occurred many times. Here the CDR3 reads CAWSGTSTDTQYF. For the CDR3, the DNA is TGTGCCTGGAGTGGCACTAGCACAGATACGCAGTATTTT. The chain joins TRBV30 to TRBJ2-3; no reliable D call. CDR1 GTSNPN and CDR2 SVGIG come from the germline V gene (reference sequence). The CDR3 has 13 amino acids. Trimming left V 1 base short and J 0 bases short, with 5 bases between.

The DNA for the CDR3 is TGTGCCAGCAGCGTAGACGGGGCAGTTGCAACTAATGAAAAACTGTTTTTT. Protein product: CASSVDGAVATNEKLFF. This rearrangement joins TRBV9 to TRBJ1-4, with D maybe TRBD1 (5 bases). Germline V gene lookup returns CDR1 SGDLS and CDR2 YYNGEE. V gave up 0 bases and J gave up 0 bases, with 12 bases separating them. CDR3 length: 17 amino acids.

This clonotype was observed at least ten times. The chain uses TRBV5-4 and TRBJ1-3, with D perhaps matching TRBD1 (5 bases). The V end lost 4 bases, the J end lost 4 bases, and 12 bases lay between the germline ends. Germline values: CDR1 SGHNT, CDR2 YYREEE (reference sequence). The CDR3 runs to 14 residues. As DNA, the CDR3 is TGTGCCAGCAGCACCGGGACGAGCGGAAACACCATATATTTT. Its translation is CASSTGTSGNTIYF.

The table lists this clonotype with a few counts. The V call is TRBV9, the J call TRBJ2-3; TRBD2 matches at 7 bases. CDR1 and CDR2 from the germline V gene are SGDLS and YYNGEE. There are 15 residues in the CDR3. Unmatched junction bases numbered 7, after V lost 4 bases and J lost 2 bases. This CDR3 is CASSPGTIFTDTQYF. The CDR3 nucleotides are TGTGCCAGCAGCCCCGGGACTATCTTCACAGATACGCAGTATTTT.

The chain links TRBV6-2 or TRBV6-3 to TRBJ2-1, with D possibly being TRBD1 (6 bases). The germline gives CDR1 MNHEY, CDR2 SVGEGT. With 6 bases removed from V and 1 base from J, the gap between germline ends came to 16 bases. CDR3 size: 16 residues. The CDR3 region is CASRPEAGVSYNEQFF. The CDR3 DNA is TGTGCCAGCAGACCCGAGGCAGGGGTTTCCTACAATGAGCAGTTCTTC.

The table lists this clonotype with a few counts. This chain connects TRBV9 to TRBJ2-3; the match to TRBD2 covers 8 bases. The germline V gene encodes CDR1 SGDLS and CDR2 YYNGEE. This CDR3 has 17 residues. V was pared by 3 bases and J by 0 bases, with 9 bases of the junction left unmatched. The DNA of the CDR3 is TGTGCCAGCAGCGCGCCCCCAGCGGGGGAAAGCACAGATACGCAGTATTTT. Protein: CASSAPPAGESTDTQYF. Together with reference TRBV9 and TRBJ2-3, the CDR3 gives the full variable domain: DSGVTQTPKHLITATGQRVTLRCSPRSGDLSVYWYQQSLDQGLQFLIQYYNGEERAKGNILERFSAQQFPDLHSELNLSSLELGDSALYFCASSAPPAGESTDTQYFGPGTRLTVL.

This chain connects TRBV9 to TRBJ2-7, with TRBD2 identical over 7 bases. The J segment lost 3 bases and the V segment lost 0 bases, leaving 6 bases of the junction unmatched. This CDR3 is built from 15 residues. CDR1 and CDR2 from the germline V gene are SGDLS and YYNGEE. The CDR3 nucleotides are TGTGCCAGCAGCGTAGGTGGGACTACGAACTACGAGCAGTACTTC. It codes for CASSVGGTTNYEQYF.

This chain connects TRBV27 to TRBJ2-5; 8 bases map to TRBD2. V shed 3 bases and J 5 bases; nucleotides not matched to a gene: 8. Germline V gene lookup returns CDR1 MNHEY and CDR2 SMNVEV (reference sequence). This CDR3 is built from 15 residues. The DNA of the CDR3 is TGTGCCAGCAGTTTGGTTGGGACTAGGGGGGAGACCCAGTACTTC. Its protein is CASSLVGTRGETQYF.

J is TRBJ2-7 and V is TRBV20-1; possibly TRBD2 for D (6 bases). CDR1 is DFQATT and CDR2 is SNEGSKA in the germline V gene (reference sequence). V was shortened by 1 base and J by 0 bases, with 10 bases between the two germline ends. CDR3 length: 14 amino acids. The CDR3 region is CSARGRGSSYEQYF. The CDR3, as DNA: TGCAGTGCTAGAGGACGGGGGTCCTCCTACGAGCAGTACTTC.

There are many counts of this clonotype. Compared with germline, one end of the junction differs, possibly owing to a read error. The chain recombines TRBV5-1 with TRBJ2-7; D is possibly TRBD2 (6 bases). This CDR3 has 13 residues. Germline CDR1 and CDR2: SGHRS and YFSETQ. CDR3: CASSLVGGSEQYF. In DNA form, the CDR3 reads TGTGCCAGCAGCTTAGTAGGAGGGTCCGAGCAGTACTTC.

The rearrangement uses TRBV4-3 and TRBJ2-1; 13 bases line up with TRBD2. Germline V gives CDR1 LGHNA, CDR2 YSLEER. Trimming removed 2 bases from V and 8 bases from J; junction bases left unmatched: 3. The CDR3 spans 15 residues. CDR3: CASSQRLAGGHEQFF. The CDR3 DNA reads TGCGCCAGCAGCCAAAGACTAGCGGGAGGCCATGAGCAGTTCTTC.